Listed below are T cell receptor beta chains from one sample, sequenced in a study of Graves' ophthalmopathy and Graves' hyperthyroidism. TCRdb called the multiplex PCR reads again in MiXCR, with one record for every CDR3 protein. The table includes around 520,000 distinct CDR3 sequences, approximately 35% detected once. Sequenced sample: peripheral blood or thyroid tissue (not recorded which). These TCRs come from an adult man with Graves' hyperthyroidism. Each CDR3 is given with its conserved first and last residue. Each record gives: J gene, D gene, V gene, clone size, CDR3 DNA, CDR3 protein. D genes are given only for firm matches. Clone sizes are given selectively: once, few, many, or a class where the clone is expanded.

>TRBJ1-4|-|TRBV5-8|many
TGTGCCAGCAGCCGAATTGGAGCTAATGAAAAACTGTTTTTT
CASSRIGANEKLFF
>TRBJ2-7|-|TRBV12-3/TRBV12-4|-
TGTGCCAGCAGCAGATCATTCTCCTACGAGCAGTACTTC
CASSRSFSYEQYF
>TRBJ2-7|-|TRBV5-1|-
TGCGCCAGCAGACGGGTCGGGAGCTACGAGCAGTACTTC
CASRRVGSYEQYF
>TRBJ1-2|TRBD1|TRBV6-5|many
TGTGCCAGCAGCCCAGGGACAGGGCATGGCTACACCTTC
CASSPGTGHGYTF
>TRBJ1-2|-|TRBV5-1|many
TGCGCCAGCAGCTTGGACCAATACTATGGCTACACCTTC
CASSLDQYYGYTF
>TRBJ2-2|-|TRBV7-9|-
TGTGCCAGCAGAGATGGGCAGGGAGGAAACACCGGGGAGCTGTTTTTT
CASRDGQGGNTGELFF
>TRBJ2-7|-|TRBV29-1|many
TGCAGCGTTGCTCTTTTGGGTAGGGTCTACGAGCAGTACTTC
CSVALLGRVYEQYF
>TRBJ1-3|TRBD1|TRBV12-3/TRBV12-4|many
TGTGCCAGCAGTACAGGGGTCTCTGGAAACACCATATATTTT
CASSTGVSGNTIYF
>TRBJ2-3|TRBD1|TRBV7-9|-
TGTGCCAGCAGCGTGACAGGGGTAACAGATACGCAGTATTTT
CASSVTGVTDTQYF
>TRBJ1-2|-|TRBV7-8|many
TGTGCCAGCAGCTTAGACCGCCGCGCCTATGGCTACACCTTC
CASSLDRRAYGYTF
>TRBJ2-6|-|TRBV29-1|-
TGCAGCGTTAACCCCGGGGCCAACGTCCTGACTTTC
CSVNPGANVLTF
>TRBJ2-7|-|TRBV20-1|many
TGCAGTGCTAGAGTTCCTCTCTCCTACGAGCAGTACTTC
CSARVPLSYEQYF
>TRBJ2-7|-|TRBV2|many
TGTGCCAGCAGTGAAGAGGTGTTACAACAAGGGACACCCTACGAGCAGTACTTC
CASSEEVLQQGTPYEQYF